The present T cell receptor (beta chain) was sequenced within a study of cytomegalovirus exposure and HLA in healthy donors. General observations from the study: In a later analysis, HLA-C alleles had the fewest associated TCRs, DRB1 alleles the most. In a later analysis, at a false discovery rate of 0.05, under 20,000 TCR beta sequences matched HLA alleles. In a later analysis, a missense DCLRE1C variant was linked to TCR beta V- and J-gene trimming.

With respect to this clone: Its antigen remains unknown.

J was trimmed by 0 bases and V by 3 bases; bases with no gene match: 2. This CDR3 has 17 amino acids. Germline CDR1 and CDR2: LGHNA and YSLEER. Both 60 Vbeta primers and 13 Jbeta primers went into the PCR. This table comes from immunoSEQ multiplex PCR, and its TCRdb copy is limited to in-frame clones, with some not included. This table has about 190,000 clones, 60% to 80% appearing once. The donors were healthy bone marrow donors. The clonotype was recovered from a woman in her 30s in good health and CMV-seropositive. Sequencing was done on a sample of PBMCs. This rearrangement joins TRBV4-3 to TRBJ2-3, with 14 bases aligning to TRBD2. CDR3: CASSQRLAGGSTDTQYF. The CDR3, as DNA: TGCGCCAGCAGCCAGCGACTAGCGGGGGGGAGCACAGATACGCAGTATTTT.